These T cell receptor beta chains were read from a single sample in a study of tumor-infiltrating lymphocytes in primary liver carcinoma. TCRdb ran MiXCR on the multiplex PCR reads and lists one entry per CDR3 protein. The sample consists of 50,000 to 65,000 distinct CDR3 sequences, roughly 70% of them appearing once. The source material was liver tumor tissue from sampling region 4. These receptors came from a man aged 35 to 55 with primary liver carcinoma and hepatitis B virus infection. The CDR3 runs from the conserved cysteine through the conserved F or W. The D gene is left open where the match is weak. Clone size is given for some rows only: seen once, a few or many times, or a class if the clone is expanded.

D	V	size	J	DNA	CDR3
NA	TRBV6-1	NA	TRBJ2-2	TGTGCCAGCAGTGAAATTGGTTGGCAGGCCCTCGACGGGGCGCTGTTTTTT	CASSEIGWQALDGALFF
TRBD2	TRBV6-5	few	TRBJ2-7	TGTGCCACCTCGACTAGCGGACTCTCCTACTGGCAGTACTTC	CATSTSGLSYWQYF
NA	TRBV25-1	few	TRBJ2-5	TGTACCAGCAGTGACGAAGGGACCTTTAGGGAGACCCAGTACTTC	CTSSDEGTFRETQYF
NA	TRBV4-2	NA	TRBJ1-3	TGTGCCAGCAGCCAAGCCTTCGGGATTAACTCCGGAAACGCCATATATTTT	CASSQAFGINSGNAIYF
TRBD2	TRBV10-3	many	TRBJ2-3	TGTGCCACTGGACTAGCGGGAGCAGATACACAGTATTTT	CATGLAGADTQYF
TRBD1	TRBV11-1	NA	TRBJ2-5	TGTGCAAACAGTGGACAGGTGGAGGCGGAGACCCAGTACTTC	CANSGQVEAETQYF
TRBD2	TRBV12-3/TRBV12-4	NA	TRBJ2-1	TGTGCCAGCAAGGGACTAGCGGGGCACAATGATCAGTTCTTC	CASKGLAGHNDQFF
NA	TRBV29-1	once	TRBJ1-2	TGCAGCGTTTCCCTAAGAGGGGACTATGACTACACCTTC	CSVSLRGDYDYTF
TRBD1	TRBV6-1	NA	TRBJ2-1	TGTGCCAGCAGGCCGAGTTTTGACAGGGCCAATGAGCGATTCTTC	CASRPSFDRANERFF
NA	TRBV6-2/TRBV6-3	many	TRBJ2-3	TGTGCCAGCAGTCCCAATGTCTTAACGCAGTATTTT	CASSPNVLTQYF
NA	TRBV11-2	NA	TRBJ2-7	TGTGCCAGCATGGAAGATAGTGGGGACGAGCAGTACTTC	CASMEDSGDEQYF
NA	TRBV6-1	NA	TRBJ1-5	TGTGCCAGCAGGCGAACAGGGTCTGGGCAGTCCCAACATTTT	CASRRTGSGQSQHF
NA	TRBV11-2	NA	TRBJ1-1	TGTGCCAGCAGCTTAGCATCGGGCATGAAAACTGAAGCTTTCTTT	CASSLASGMKTEAFF
TRBD1	TRBV5-1	NA	TRBJ2-3	TGCGCCAGCGGCTTGGGACAGGGTACAGATACGCAATATTTT	CASGLGQGTDTQYF
NA	TRBV29-1	NA	TRBJ2-7	TGCAGGGCCAGTCTGAGTCCCGAGCAGTACTTC	CRASLSPEQYF
NA	TRBV6-5	NA	TRBJ2-7	TGTGCCAGCAGTTACTCCGAGGTGGGCTCCTACGAGCAGTACTTC	CASSYSEVGSYEQYF
TRBD1	TRBV4-3	NA	TRBJ2-5	TGCGCCAGCAGCTATCGGGGACAGGGTGAGGAGACCCGGTACTTC	CASSYRGQGEETRYF
NA	TRBV29-1	NA	TRBJ1-2	TGCAGCGTTGAATTTGAATATGACTTCACCTTC	CSVEFEYDFTF
NA	TRBV12-3/TRBV12-4	NA	TRBJ2-5	TGTGCCAGCAGTTTAGGAATCACCTCTCGGACCCAGTACTTC	CASSLGITSRTQYF
TRBD1	TRBV9	NA	TRBJ2-1	TGTGCCAGCAGCATAGAGGGGACAGGGGCCGGCAATAAGCAGTTCTTC	CASSIEGTGAGNKQFF
TRBD2	TRBV29-1	NA	TRBJ2-1	TGCAGCGTTGAAGGAACTAGCGGGGGGAATGACCAGTTCTTC	CSVEGTSGGNDQFF
NA	TRBV11-2	NA	TRBJ1-2	TGTGCCAGCAGCATAGGTAGGACAGCCCTAGGAGGCTACTCCTTC	CASSIGRTALGGYSF
TRBD1	TRBV6-1	medium-sized	TRBJ2-7	TGTGCCAGCAGCGAGGGGGCTCCCCCCTACGAGCAGTACTTC	CASSEGAPPYEQYF
NA	TRBV4-1	NA	TRBJ1-2	TGCGCCAGCAGCCAAGGAGACAGGAGCTATGGCTACGCATTC	CASSQGDRSYGYAF
TRBD1	TRBV30	few	TRBJ2-4	TGTGCCTCGAGTGTACTCGGGACAGGGACCATTCAGTACTTC	CASSVLGTGTIQYF
NA	TRBV6-2/TRBV6-3	NA	TRBJ1-5	TGTGCCAGCAGTTTCCCGCAGGGGCAAACCCAACATTTT	CASSFPQGQTQHF
TRBD2	TRBV11-2	few	TRBJ2-5	TGTGCCAGCAGCCAAACTCCTGGCGGGGGGAGAGAGGCTCAGTGCTTC	CASSQTPGGGREAQCF
TRBD2	TRBV11-2	once	TRBJ2-3	TGTGCCAGCAGCTTAAATCTCCTAGCGGGAGGCGATGCGGATGCGCAGTATTTT	CASSLNLLAGGDADAQYF
NA	TRBV10-1	NA	TRBJ2-3	TGCGCCAGCAGTGATGAGGGTAAACAGCACGGTACGCAGTATTTT	CASSDEGKQHGTQYF
NA	TRBV29-1	NA	TRBJ2-7	TGCGGCGTTGTAGAGGGGCTCAACGAGCAGTACTTC	CGVVEGLNEQYF
NA	TRBV5-4	NA	TRBJ1-2	TGTGCCAGCAGCACGGGGGGGGCAGTGGACTATGGCTACACCTTC	CASSTGGAVDYGYTF
TRBD2	TRBV10-1	NA	TRBJ2-1	TGCGCCAGCAGTCAAGCGGGACCAGCCTACAATGAGCAGATCTTC	CASSQAGPAYNEQIF
TRBD2	TRBV5-8	NA	TRBJ2-4	TGTGCTAGCGGCCTGGGACTAGCGGGCCCCAAAAACATTCAGTACTTC	CASGLGLAGPKNIQYF
TRBD1	TRBV28	NA	TRBJ2-1	TGTGCCAGCAGTTGGGGACAGATTGTACTTCAATGGGAGCAGTTCTTC	CASSWGQIVLQWEQFF
TRBD1	TRBV11-2	NA	TRBJ2-6	TGTGTCAGTAGCTCGGGGACAGGGCCTTGGGCCAACGTCCTGACTTTC	CVSSSGTGPWANVLTF
TRBD2	TRBV11-2	NA	TRBJ2-2	TGTGCCAGCAACTTCCGACTAGCGGGAGATGCGGGGGAGCTGTTTTTT	CASNFRLAGDAGELFF
TRBD1	TRBV28	NA	TRBJ2-5	TGTGCCAGCAGTGGCCGGGACAGGGTAGAGACCCAGTACTTC	CASSGRDRVETQYF
NA	TRBV4-2	NA	TRBJ1-2	TGTGCCAGCAGTCAAGGTCAACAGGAGGGGTTCTATGGCTACACCTTC	CASSQGQQEGFYGYTF
NA	TRBV5-4	NA	TRBJ2-1	TGTACCAGTAGCTTCAGCCCCAACAACGAGCAGTTCTTC	CTSSFSPNNEQFF
TRBD1	TRBV2	few	TRBJ2-3	TGTGCCAGCATCCGGGACAGGGGGCCGGCAGATACGCAGTATTTT	CASIRDRGPADTQYF
TRBD2	TRBV28	NA	TRBJ2-2	TGTGCCAGCAGTTCCGGACTAGCGGGAGGTAACACCGGGGAGCTGTTATTT	CASSSGLAGGNTGELLF
NA	TRBV24-1	NA	TRBJ2-1	TGTGCCACCATTGACCCTACTAGGCCCGAACAGTTCTTC	CATIDPTRPEQFF
NA	TRBV10-2	many	TRBJ1-1	TGCGCCTCAAGGGACGGGGGGGCCAACACTGAAGCTTTCTTT	CASRDGGANTEAFF
NA	TRBV12-3/TRBV12-4	once	TRBJ2-1	TGTGCCAACAGTTTAGTCGTTGGGAGCGGTGAACAGTTCTTC	CANSLVVGSGEQFF
NA	TRBV11-3	many	TRBJ2-2	TGTGCCAGCAGCTTAGGACAGGTTGACACCGGGGAGCTGTTTTTT	CASSLGQVDTGELFF
TRBD2	TRBV11-2	many	TRBJ2-3	TGTGCCAGCAGCCGATCGCCGAGACTAGCGGGAGAGAGAACAGATACGCAGTATTTT	CASSRSPRLAGERTDTQYF
NA	TRBV12-3/TRBV12-4	NA	TRBJ2-2	TGTGCCAGCAGTCCGCGGACCGAGGGGCTGTTTTTT	CASSPRTEGLFF
NA	TRBV4-1	NA	TRBJ2-7	TGCGCGAACAGCCAAGTTGGGCAGTACGAGCAGTACTTC	CANSQVGQYEQYF
NA	TRBV12-3/TRBV12-4	NA	TRBJ1-3	TGTGCCAGCACTGGGAACTCTAGAAACACCATATATTTT	CASTGNSRNTIYF
NA	TRBV6-6	NA	TRBJ1-2	TGTGCCAGTAGTTACTCGAATTCCAGGGAAGAAGGCTACACCTTC	CASSYSNSREEGYTF
NA	TRBV5-5	NA	TRBJ2-6	TGTGCCAGAAGCTTATGGACATGGCTTGCTGGGGCCGACGTCCTTACTTTC	CARSLWTWLAGADVLTF
NA	TRBV11-2	NA	TRBJ1-1	TGTGCCGGCAGCCGAGGTAGGGTAGGGGTCTTCATTGAAGCTTTCTTT	CAGSRGRVGVFIEAFF
NA	TRBV4-3	NA	TRBJ2-7	TGCGCCAGTAGCCAAGATAGGGGGGCGGGAAACGAGCAGTACTTC	CASSQDRGAGNEQYF
NA	TRBV4-3	NA	TRBJ2-7	TGCGCCAGCAGCCAAGATGGAAGTAAATCCTACGAGCGGTACTTC	CASSQDGSKSYERYF
TRBD2	TRBV11-1	NA	TRBJ2-3	TGTGCTAGCAACAAGGGACTAGCAGTTAGCACAGATATGCAGTATTTT	CASNKGLAVSTDMQYF
TRBD2	TRBV11-2	medium-sized	TRBJ2-1	TGTGCCAGCAGCTTGGGCGGGAGGGCCGACAATGAGCAGTTCTTC	CASSLGGRADNEQFF
NA	TRBV11-2	NA	TRBJ2-7	TGTGCAAGCAGCTTAGAGTCCTGGATCTCTGGCGAGCAATACTTT	CASSLESWISGEQYF
NA	TRBV10-2	NA	TRBJ2-2	TGTGCCAGCATCAGGACCCGACAGAGGAAGAACACCGGGGAGCTGTTTTTT	CASIRTRQRKNTGELFF
NA	TRBV6-1	NA	TRBJ2-3	TGTGCCATCAGTGAAGTGGTTGCCACAGATACGCAGTATTTT	CAISEVVATDTQYF
NA	TRBV6-5	NA	TRBJ1-6	TGTGCCAGCATAGCATCCGGGGGGAGCCAACCCCACTTT	CASIASGGSQPHF